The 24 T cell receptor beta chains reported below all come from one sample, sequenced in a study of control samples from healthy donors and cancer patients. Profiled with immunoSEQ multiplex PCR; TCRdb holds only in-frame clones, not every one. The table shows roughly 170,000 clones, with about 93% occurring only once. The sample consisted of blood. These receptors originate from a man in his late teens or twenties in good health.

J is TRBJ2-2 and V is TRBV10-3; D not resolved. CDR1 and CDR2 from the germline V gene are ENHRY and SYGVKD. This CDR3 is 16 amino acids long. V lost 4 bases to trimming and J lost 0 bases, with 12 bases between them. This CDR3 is CAISVLPDANTGELFF. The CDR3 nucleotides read TGTGCCATCAGTGTCCTCCCCGATGCGAACACCGGGGAGCTGTTTTTT.

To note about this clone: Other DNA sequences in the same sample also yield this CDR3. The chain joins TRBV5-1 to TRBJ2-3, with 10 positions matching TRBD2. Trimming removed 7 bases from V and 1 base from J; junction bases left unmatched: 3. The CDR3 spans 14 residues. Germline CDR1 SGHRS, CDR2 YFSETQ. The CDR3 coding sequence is TGCGCCAGCTCCGGGACTAGCGGCACAGATACGCAGTATTTT. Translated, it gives CASSGTSGTDTQYF.

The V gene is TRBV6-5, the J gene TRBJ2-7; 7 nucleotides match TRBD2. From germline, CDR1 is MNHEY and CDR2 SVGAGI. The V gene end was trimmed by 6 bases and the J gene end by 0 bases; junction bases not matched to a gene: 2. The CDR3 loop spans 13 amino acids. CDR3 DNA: TGTGCCAGCAGCCGGGACTACTCCTACGAGCAGTACTTC. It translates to CASSRDYSYEQYF.

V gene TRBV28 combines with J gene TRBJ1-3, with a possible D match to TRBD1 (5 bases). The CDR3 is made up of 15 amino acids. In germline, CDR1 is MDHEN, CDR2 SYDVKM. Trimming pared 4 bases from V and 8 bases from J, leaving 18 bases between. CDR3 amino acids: CASSSSPGKWDTIYF. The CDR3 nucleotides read TGTGCCAGCAGTTCCTCGCCAGGGAAGTGGGACACCATATATTTT.

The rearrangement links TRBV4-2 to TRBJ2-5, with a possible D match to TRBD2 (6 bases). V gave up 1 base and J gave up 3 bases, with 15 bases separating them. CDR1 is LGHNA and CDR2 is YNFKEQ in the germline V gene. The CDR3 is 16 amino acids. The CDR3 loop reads CASSQGSGVREETQYF. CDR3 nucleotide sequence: TGTGCCAGCAGCCAAGGGTCGGGGGTCCGGGAAGAGACCCAGTACTTC.

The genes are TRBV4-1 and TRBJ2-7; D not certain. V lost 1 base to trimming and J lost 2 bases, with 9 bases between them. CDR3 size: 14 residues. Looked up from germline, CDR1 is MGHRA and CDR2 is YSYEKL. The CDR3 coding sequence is TGCGCCAGCAGCCAAGGTGTGGATACCTACGAGCAGTACTTC. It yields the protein CASSQGVDTYEQYF.

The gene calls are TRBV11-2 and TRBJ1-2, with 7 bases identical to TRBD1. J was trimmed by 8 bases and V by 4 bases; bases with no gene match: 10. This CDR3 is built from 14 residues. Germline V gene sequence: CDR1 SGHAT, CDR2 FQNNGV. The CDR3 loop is CASSSPGQRHGYTF. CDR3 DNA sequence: TGTGCCAGCAGCTCCCCGGGACAGAGGCACGGCTACACCTTC.

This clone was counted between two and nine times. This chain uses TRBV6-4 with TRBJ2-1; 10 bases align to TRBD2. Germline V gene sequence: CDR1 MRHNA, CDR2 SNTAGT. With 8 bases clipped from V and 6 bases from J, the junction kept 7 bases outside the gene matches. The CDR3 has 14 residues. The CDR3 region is CASGSGGASNEQFF. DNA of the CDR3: TGTGCCAGCGGAAGCGGGGGGGCGAGCAATGAGCAGTTCTTC.

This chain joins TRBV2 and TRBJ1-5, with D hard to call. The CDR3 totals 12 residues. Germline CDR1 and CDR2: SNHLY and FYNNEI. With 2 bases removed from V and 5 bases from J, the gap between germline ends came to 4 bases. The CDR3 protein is CASSERYQPQHF. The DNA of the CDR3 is TGTGCCAGCAGTGAAAGGTATCAGCCCCAGCATTTT.

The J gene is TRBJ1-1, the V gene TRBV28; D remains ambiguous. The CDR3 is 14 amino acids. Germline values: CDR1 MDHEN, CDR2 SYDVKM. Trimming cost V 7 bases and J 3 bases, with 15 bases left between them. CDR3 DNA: TGTGCCAGCACCCTCCCGGACGGATACACTGAAGCTTTCTTT. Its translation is CASTLPDGYTEAFF.

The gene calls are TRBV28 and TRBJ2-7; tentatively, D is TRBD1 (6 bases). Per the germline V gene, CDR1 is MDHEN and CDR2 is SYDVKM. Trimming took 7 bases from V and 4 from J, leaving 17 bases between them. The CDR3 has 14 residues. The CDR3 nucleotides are TGTGCCAGCACCATCGGGACATTGGGTTACGAGCAGTACTTC. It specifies CASTIGTLGYEQYF.

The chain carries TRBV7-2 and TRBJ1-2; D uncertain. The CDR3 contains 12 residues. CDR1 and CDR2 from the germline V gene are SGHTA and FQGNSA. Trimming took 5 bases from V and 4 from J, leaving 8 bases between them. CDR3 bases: TGTGCCAGCAGCGCGGATTTCTATGGCTACACCTTC. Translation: CASSADFYGYTF.

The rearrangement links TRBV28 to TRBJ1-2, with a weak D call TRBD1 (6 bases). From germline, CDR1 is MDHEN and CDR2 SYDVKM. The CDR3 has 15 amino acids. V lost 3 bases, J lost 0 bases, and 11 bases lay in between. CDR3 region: CASSFLAGANYGYTF. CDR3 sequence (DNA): TGTGCCAGCAGTTTTCTCGCAGGGGCTAACTATGGCTACACCTTC.

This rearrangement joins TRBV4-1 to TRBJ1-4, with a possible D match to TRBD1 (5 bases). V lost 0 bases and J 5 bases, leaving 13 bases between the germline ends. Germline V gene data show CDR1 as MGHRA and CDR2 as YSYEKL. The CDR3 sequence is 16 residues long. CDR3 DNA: TGCGCCAGCAGCCAAGAAGTCTACCGGGGGAATGAAAAACTGTTTTTT. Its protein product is CASSQEVYRGNEKLFF.

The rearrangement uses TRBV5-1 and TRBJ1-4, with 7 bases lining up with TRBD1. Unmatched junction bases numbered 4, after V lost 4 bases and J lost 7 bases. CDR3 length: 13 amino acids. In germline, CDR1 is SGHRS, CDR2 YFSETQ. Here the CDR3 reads CASSRDSAEKLFF. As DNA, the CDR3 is TGCGCCAGCAGCCGGGACAGCGCTGAAAAACTGTTTTTT. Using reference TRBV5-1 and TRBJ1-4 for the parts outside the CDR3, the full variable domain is KAGVTQTPRYLIKTRGQQVTLSCSPISGHRSVSWYQQTPGQGLQFLFEYFSETQRNKGNFPGRFSGRQFSNSRSEMNVSTLELGDSALYLCASSRDSAEKLFFGSGTQLSVL.

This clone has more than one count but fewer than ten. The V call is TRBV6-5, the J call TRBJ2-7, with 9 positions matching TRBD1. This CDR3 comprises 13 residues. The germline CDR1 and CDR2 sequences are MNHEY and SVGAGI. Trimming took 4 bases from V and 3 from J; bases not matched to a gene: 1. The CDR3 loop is CASSWDRDYEQYF. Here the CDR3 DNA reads TGTGCCAGCAGTTGGGACAGGGACTACGAGCAGTACTTC.

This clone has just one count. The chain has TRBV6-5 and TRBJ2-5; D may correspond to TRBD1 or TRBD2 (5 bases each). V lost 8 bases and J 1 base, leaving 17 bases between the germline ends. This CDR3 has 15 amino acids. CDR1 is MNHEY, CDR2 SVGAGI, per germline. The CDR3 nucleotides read TGTGCCAGCGCATCTGGGGGAGCTATCCAAGAGACCCAGTACTTC. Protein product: CASASGGAIQETQYF.

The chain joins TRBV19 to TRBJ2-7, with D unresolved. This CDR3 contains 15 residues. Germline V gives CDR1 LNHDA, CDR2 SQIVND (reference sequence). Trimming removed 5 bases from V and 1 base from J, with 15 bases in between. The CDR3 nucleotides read TGTGCCAGTAGTCCATCGGGCAAAATTTCCTACGAGCAGTACTTC. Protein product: CASSPSGKISYEQYF.

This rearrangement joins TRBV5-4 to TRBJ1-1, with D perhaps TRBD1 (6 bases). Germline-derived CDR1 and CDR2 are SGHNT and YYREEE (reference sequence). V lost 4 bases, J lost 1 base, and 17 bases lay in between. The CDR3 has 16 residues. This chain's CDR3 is CASSPYFGQTNTEAFF. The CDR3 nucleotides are TGTGCCAGCAGCCCCTATTTCGGACAGACGAACACTGAAGCTTTCTTT.

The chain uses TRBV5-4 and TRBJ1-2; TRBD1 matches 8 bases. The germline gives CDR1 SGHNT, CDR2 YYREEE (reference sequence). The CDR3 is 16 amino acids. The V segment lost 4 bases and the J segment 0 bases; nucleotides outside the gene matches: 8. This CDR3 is CASSPGTGPSNYGYTF. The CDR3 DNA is TGTGCCAGCAGCCCGGGGACAGGACCCTCTAACTATGGCTACACCTTC.

The CDR3 region is CATSRDPNTGAWYGYTF. The CDR3 DNA sequence: TGTGCCACCAGCAGAGATCCCAATACGGGGGCTTGGTATGGCTACACCTTC. The rearrangement uses TRBV15 and TRBJ1-2; perhaps TRBD1 as D (6 bases). The CDR3 spans 17 residues. The germline gives CDR1 LNHNV, CDR2 YYDKDF (reference sequence). V was shortened by 0 bases and J by 5 bases, with 19 bases between the two germline ends.

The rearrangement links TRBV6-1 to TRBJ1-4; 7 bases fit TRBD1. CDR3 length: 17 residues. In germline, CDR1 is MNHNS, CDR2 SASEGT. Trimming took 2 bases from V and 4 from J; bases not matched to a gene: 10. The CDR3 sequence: CASSELLLGQINEKLFF. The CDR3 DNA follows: TGTGCCAGCAGTGAACTCCTACTGGGACAGATTAATGAAAAACTGTTTTTT.

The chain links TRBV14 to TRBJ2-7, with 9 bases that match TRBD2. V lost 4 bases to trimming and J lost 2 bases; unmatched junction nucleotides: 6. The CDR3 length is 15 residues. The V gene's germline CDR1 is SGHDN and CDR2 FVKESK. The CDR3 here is CASSPLGGGAYEQYF. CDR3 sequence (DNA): TGTGCCAGCAGCCCTCTTGGCGGGGGGGCCTACGAGCAGTACTTC.

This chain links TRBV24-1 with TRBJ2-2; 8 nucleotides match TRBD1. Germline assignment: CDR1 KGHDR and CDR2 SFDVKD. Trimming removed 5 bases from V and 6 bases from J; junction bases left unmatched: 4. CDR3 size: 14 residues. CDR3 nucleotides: TGTGCCACCAGTGGTCGACAGGGGCCCGGGGAGCTGTTTTTT. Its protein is CATSGRQGPGELFF.